The T cell receptor (beta chain) described here comes from a study of T-cell reconstitution after alpha-beta-depleted transplantation in children. The library targeted TCRbeta and was prepared with unique molecular identifiers. TCRdb re-called the PCR reads with MiXCR, one entry per CDR3 protein. The table includes approximately 420,000 distinct CDR3 sequences, about a tenth detected once. This clonotype was seen a few times. The CDR3 has 16 amino acids. Trimming pared 5 bases from V and 4 bases from J, leaving 18 bases between. The origin of this receptor is a human donor who donated a stem cell graft to a child with acute myeloid leukemia. The V gene is TRBV12-3 or TRBV12-4, the J gene TRBJ1-3; D might be TRBD1 (6 bases). Sequences were derived from PBMCs from the stem cell graft donor, sampled from the stem cell graft. The CDR3 protein is CASSRTTGANGNTIYF. The CDR3 DNA sequence: TGTGCCAGCAGTAGAACTACGGGGGCGAACGGAAACACCATATATTTT.